The 24 T cell receptor beta chains in this list originate from one sample, sequenced in a study of blood T cell repertoires in COVID-19. The data were produced by immunoSEQ multiplex PCR, yet TCRdb's version contains in-frame clones alone and is incomplete. Of 130,000 to 150,000 clones listed, about four fifths are singletons. Sequenced input: peripheral blood. Receptors originate from a human donor with acute or convalescent COVID-19. The donor label of this sample is uncertain.

At least ten counts were recorded for this clone. The V gene is TRBV10-3, the J gene TRBJ2-2; 7 bases match TRBD2. The CDR3 spans 15 residues. Trimming took 2 bases from V and 7 from J; bases not matched to a gene: 7. Germline CDR1 is ENHRY and CDR2 is SYGVKD. CDR3 nucleotides: TGTGCCATCAGTGAGGTACTAGCGACGGGCGGGGAGCTGTTTTTT. It yields the protein CAISEVLATGGELFF.

The V and J genes are TRBV6-5 and TRBJ1-5, with D possibly matching TRBD1 (5 bases). This CDR3 has 14 residues. V dropped 6 bases and J dropped 12 bases, with 21 bases sitting between them. Germline V CDR1 and CDR2: MNHEY, SVGAGI. CDR3 DNA sequence: TGTGCCAGCAGCCAAGGGGCAGGGTGGAAGGTCCAGCATTTT. This codes for CASSQGAGWKVQHF.

The V and J genes are TRBV28 and TRBJ1-4, with D unresolved. The CDR3 is made up of 14 amino acids. Trimming shortened V by 2 bases and J by 3 bases, and 7 bases separated the two germline ends. Germline assignment: CDR1 MDHEN and CDR2 SYDVKM. As DNA, the CDR3 is TGTGCCAGCAGTTTACCTGGCCCTAATGAAAAACTGTTTTTT. This gives the protein CASSLPGPNEKLFF.

A few counts support this clone. The chain couples TRBV27 to TRBJ1-1, with a weak D call TRBD1 (5 bases). V was pared by 10 bases and J by 1 base, with 19 bases between. Germline loops: CDR1 MNHEY, CDR2 SMNVEV (reference sequence). The CDR3 sequence is 15 residues long. CDR3 sequence (DNA): TGTGCCACCCGGGGGATAAGGGCCGGGAACACTGAAGCTTTCTTT. Protein sequence: CATRGIRAGNTEAFF.

The rearrangement uses TRBV12-3 or TRBV12-4 and TRBJ1-2, with D possibly TRBD1 on 6 matching bases. The length of the CDR3 is 13 residues. V lost 5 bases, J lost 4 bases, and 11 bases lay in between. The CDR3 coding sequence is TGTGCCAGCAGTCCAGGGGTGAGCTATGGCTACACCTTC. This sequence encodes CASSPGVSYGYTF.

The CDR3 reads CATSREGGGFTEAFF. In DNA, the CDR3 is TGTGCCACCAGCAGGGAAGGGGGGGGTTTCACTGAAGCTTTCTTT. The chain couples TRBV15 to TRBJ1-1, with a possible D match to TRBD1 (6 bases). V dropped 3 bases and J dropped 4 bases, with 15 bases sitting between them. Germline CDR1 reads LNHNV; CDR2 reads YYDKDF (reference sequence). This CDR3 contains 15 residues. The complete variable domain, with remaining parts taken from reference TRBV15 and TRBJ1-1, reads DAMVIQNPRYQVTQFGKPVTLSCSQTLNHNVMYWYQQKSSQAPKLLFHYYDKDFNNEADTPDNFQSRRPNTSFCFLDIRSPGLGDTAMYLCATSREGGGFTEAFFGQGTRLTVV.

CDR3 sequence: CASSGGRRDTQYF. The CDR3 DNA sequence: TGCGCCAGCAGTGGGGGCAGGAGAGATACGCAGTATTTT. The chain uses TRBV10-1 and TRBJ2-3; D is perhaps TRBD1 (5 bases). The V end lost 4 bases, the J end lost 5 bases, and 10 bases lay between the germline ends. From germline, CDR1 is WNHNN and CDR2 SYGVQD (reference sequence). The CDR3 sequence is 13 residues long.

The chain uses TRBV20-1 and TRBJ1-2; tentatively, D is TRBD1 (6 bases). This CDR3 has 15 amino acids. The germline V and J ends were trimmed by 3 bases and 4 bases, with 18 bases remaining between them. The germline V gene has CDR1 DFQATT and CDR2 SNEGSKA (reference sequence). CDR3 region: CSASGAKGEPYGYTF. CDR3 nucleotides: TGCAGTGCTAGTGGGGCGAAGGGGGAGCCCTATGGCTACACCTTC.

The chain carries TRBV29-1 and TRBJ1-1; 8 bases agree with TRBD1. The germline CDR1 and CDR2 sequences are SQVTM and ANQGSEA. Trimming cost V 7 bases and J 10 bases; bases outside gene matches: 11. This CDR3 comprises 12 residues. CDR3 loop: CSAFGQGSVAFF. The CDR3 DNA is TGCAGCGCCTTCGGACAGGGTAGTGTAGCTTTCTTT.

V is TRBV30 and J is TRBJ1-5; 8 bases are shared with TRBD1. Germline V gives CDR1 GTSNPN, CDR2 SVGIG (reference sequence). V lost 2 bases, J lost 1 base, and 4 bases stayed unmatched. The CDR3 runs 15 residues. DNA of the CDR3: TGTGCCTGGAGTAACCCAGGGGGCAGCAATCAGCCCCAGCATTTT. It is translated as CAWSNPGGSNQPQHF. The entire variable domain, with the rest obtained from reference TRBV30 and TRBJ1-5, is as follows: SQTIHQWPATLVQPVGSPLSLECTVEGTSNPNLYWYRQAAGRGLQLLFYSVGIGQISSEVPQNLSASRPQDRQFILSSKKLLLSDSGFYLCAWSNPGGSNQPQHFGDGTRLSIL.

The chain is built from TRBV10-3 and TRBJ1-1; D may be TRBD1 (5 bases). Germline-derived CDR1 and CDR2 are ENHRY and SYGVKD. The germline V and J ends were trimmed by 7 bases and 5 bases, with 17 bases remaining between them. This CDR3 region has 14 residues. CDR3 sequence (DNA): TGTGCCATCAAGGAGCAGGGAATAGGGACTGAAGCTTTCTTT. It specifies CAIKEQGIGTEAFF.

This chain joins TRBV7-9 and TRBJ1-4; 9 bases map to TRBD1. CDR1 SEHNR and CDR2 FQNEAQ come from the germline V gene (reference sequence). V lost 7 bases, J lost 3 bases, and 12 bases stayed unmatched. This CDR3 comprises 17 residues. The CDR3: CASTIGGQGRSNEKLFF. CDR3 coding DNA: TGTGCCAGCACCATAGGAGGACAGGGGAGGTCTAATGAAAAACTGTTTTTT.

J is TRBJ2-1 and V is TRBV7-9, with 7 bases matching TRBD1. Germline CDR1 SEHNR, CDR2 FQNEAQ (reference sequence). V was pared by 5 bases and J by 0 bases, with 7 bases of the junction left unmatched. The CDR3 sequence is 16 residues long. DNA for the CDR3: TGTGCCAGCAGCACCCGGACAGGCAGCTCCTACAATGAGCAGTTCTTC. This gives the protein CASSTRTGSSYNEQFF.

This chain links TRBV7-9 with TRBJ2-6, with D uncertain. Deletions cut 2 bases from V and 3 bases from J, with 2 bases between. The CDR3 runs to 13 residues. Per germline, CDR1 SEHNR and CDR2 FQNEAQ (reference sequence). In DNA, the CDR3 is TGTGCCAGCAGCTTACTTGGGGCCAACGTCCTGACTTTC. Its translation is CASSLLGANVLTF.

This sequence joins TRBV5-1 and TRBJ2-5; tentatively, D is TRBD2 (5 bases). Germline V CDR1 and CDR2: SGHRS, YFSETQ. The CDR3 sequence is 15 residues long. V lost 4 bases and J lost 10, with 23 bases in between. The CDR3 protein is CASSPLPGTPGDQYF. DNA of the CDR3: TGCGCCAGCAGCCCCCTTCCGGGAACTCCTGGGGACCAGTACTTC.

V is TRBV5-8 and J is TRBJ2-7; D perhaps matches TRBD1 (8 bases). The germline gives CDR1 SGHTS, CDR2 YDEGEE. The CDR3 spans 12 residues. With 5 bases removed from V and 6 bases from J, the gap between germline ends came to 12 bases. CDR3 nucleotide sequence: TGTGCCAGCAGTTACAGGGGGGGCGAGCAGTACGTC. It translates to CASSYRGGEQYV.

This sequence joins TRBV10-2 and TRBJ1-4; no firm D call. The germline gives CDR1 WSHSY, CDR2 SAAADI. V was trimmed by 3 bases and J by 8 bases, leaving 13 bases between them. The CDR3 has 14 amino acids. The CDR3 coding sequence is TGCGCCAGCAGTGATACCCAAAAGAGGGAAAAACTGTTTTTT. Translation: CASSDTQKREKLFF.

This rearrangement joins TRBV24-1 to TRBJ1-2; tentative D call: TRBD1 (5 bases). There are 15 residues in the CDR3. Trimming left V 10 bases short and J 7 bases short, with 24 bases between. Germline lookup yields CDR1 KGHDR and CDR2 SFDVKD. The CDR3 coding sequence is TGTGCCACACAGAGCTACGACGGGGGAATGGGTGGCTACACCTTC. Translation: CATQSYDGGMGGYTF.

This chain uses TRBV6-5 with TRBJ1-1, with 7 nucleotides matching TRBD1. The CDR3 runs 15 residues. The germline V gene has CDR1 MNHEY and CDR2 SVGAGI. J was trimmed by 0 bases and V by 7 bases; bases with no gene match: 8. The CDR3 is CASTRGTVLNTEAFF. The DNA of the CDR3 is TGTGCCAGCACTCGAGGGACAGTGCTGAACACTGAAGCTTTCTTT.

The gene calls are TRBV7-9 and TRBJ2-5, with 10 bases matching TRBD1. J lost 2 bases, V lost 2 bases, and 5 bases had no gene match. Germline CDR1 and CDR2: SEHNR and FQNEAQ (reference sequence). CDR3 length: 16 amino acids. CDR3: CASSLTGTGVQETQYF. CDR3 coding DNA: TGTGCCAGCAGCTTAACCGGGACAGGGGTACAAGAGACCCAGTACTTC.

This chain uses TRBV19 with TRBJ1-5; TRBD1 aligns across 7 bases. Trimming removed 6 bases from V and 1 base from J; junction bases left unmatched: 9. Germline CDR1 reads LNHDA; CDR2 reads SQIVND (reference sequence). The CDR3 runs 16 residues. The CDR3 loop reads CASSPPGTASNQPQHF. In nucleotides, the CDR3 is TGTGCCAGTAGCCCACCCGGGACAGCGAGCAATCAGCCCCAGCATTTT.

This clone was counted between two and nine times. The chain has TRBV5-4 and TRBJ1-3; possible D gene TRBD1, 6 bases. Per the germline V gene, CDR1 is SGHNT and CDR2 is YYREEE (reference sequence). This CDR3 contains 14 residues. V lost 3 bases to trimming and J lost 4 bases, with 11 bases between them. In nucleotides, the CDR3 is TGTGCCAGCAGCTGGGGGCTCTCCGGAAACACCATATATTTT. It yields the protein CASSWGLSGNTIYF.

The chain has TRBV5-1 and TRBJ2-3; D gene uncertain. The V and J ends lost 0 bases and 0 bases respectively, with 5 bases between them. This CDR3 comprises 14 residues. Per germline, CDR1 SGHRS and CDR2 YFSETQ. This CDR3 reads CASSLAVSTDTQYF. The CDR3 region has the DNA TGCGCCAGCAGCTTGGCCGTTAGCACAGATACGCAGTATTTT.

CDR3 coding DNA: TGTGCCAGCAGCAAATTAGAGCGGGGGGGGCCCGAGCAGTACGTC. Translation gives CASSKLERGGPEQYV. V gene TRBV21-1 combines with J gene TRBJ2-7; the D call TRBD2 from the table was never checked on the DNA. TRBV21-1 is given as a pseudogene. CDR3 length equals 15 residues.